These 18 T cell receptor beta chains came from one sample sequenced in a study of OX40 agonist ivuxolimab in advanced cancers. Data came from immunoSEQ multiplex PCR; TCRdb stores just in-frame clones and leaves some out. The sample contains tens of thousands of clones, 75% to 95% of which appear only once. The specimen was CD4+ or CD8+ T cells sorted from blood, collected in a trial of the OX40 agonist ivuxolimab. These receptor sequences come from an adult with an advanced solid tumor such as melanoma, head and neck, liver or kidney cancer.

This clone was seen just once. The chain combines TRBV18 with TRBJ2-3, with 12 positions matching TRBD2. J was trimmed by 4 bases and V by 1 base; bases with no gene match: 6. Germline CDR1 reads KGHSH; CDR2 reads LQKENI. The CDR3 loop spans 17 amino acids. CDR3 amino acids: CASSPQASGRAADTQYF. CDR3 DNA: TGTGCCAGCTCACCACAGGCTAGCGGGAGGGCCGCAGATACGCAGTATTTT.

The chain is built from TRBV2 and TRBJ2-1; D uncertain. CDR1 is SNHLY, CDR2 FYNNEI, per germline. The CDR3 contains 15 residues. V was pared by 1 base and J by 7 bases, with 14 bases between. The CDR3 sequence: CASSEEWTAGNEQFF. For the CDR3, the DNA is TGTGCCAGCAGTGAAGAGTGGACGGCTGGGAATGAGCAGTTCTTC.

The sample holds one count of this clone. The chain carries TRBV7-2 and TRBJ1-2, with TRBD1 identical over 11 bases. V trimming: 4 bases; J trimming: 5 bases; junction bases outside the gene matches: 9. CDR3 length equals 16 residues. Germline V lookup: CDR1 SGHTA, CDR2 FQGNSA. The CDR3 protein is CASSSDRGPYTYGYTF. The CDR3 DNA reads as TGTGCCAGCAGCTCGGACAGGGGGCCCTATACTTATGGCTACACCTTC.

The CDR3 loop is CASLQPTGLGYTF. The DNA for the CDR3 is TGTGCCAGCCTACAACCCACCGGGCTCGGCTACACCTTC. The chain is built from TRBV28 and TRBJ1-2; no reliable D call. Deletions cut 8 bases from V and 8 bases from J, with 18 bases between. The germline V gene encodes CDR1 MDHEN and CDR2 SYDVKM. There are 13 residues in the CDR3.

This clone has only a few counts. This chain connects TRBV6-5 to TRBJ1-2; 12 nucleotides line up with TRBD1. CDR1 MNHEY and CDR2 SVGAGI come from the germline V gene. J gave up 5 bases and V 6 bases, and 4 bases lay outside the gene matches. The CDR3 consists of 14 residues. In DNA, the CDR3 is TGTGCCAGCAGGGGGACAGGGGGCAAGTATGGCTACACCTTC. This translates into CASRGTGGKYGYTF.

V usage is TRBV27 and J usage is TRBJ2-7; 13 bases align to TRBD2. V lost 6 bases, J lost 2 bases, and 4 bases stayed unmatched. Looked up from germline, CDR1 is MNHEY and CDR2 is SMNVEV (reference sequence). The CDR3 loop spans 15 amino acids. The CDR3 here is CASRTGTSGTYEQYF. The CDR3 DNA reads as TGTGCCAGCAGAACCGGGACTAGCGGGACCTACGAGCAGTACTTC.

The V gene is TRBV5-1, the J gene TRBJ2-3; maybe TRBD2 (6 bases). CDR1 SGHRS and CDR2 YFSETQ come from the germline V gene. V shed 6 bases and J shed 2 bases, with 13 bases lying between them. This CDR3 is built from 14 residues. The CDR3 DNA is TGCGCCAGCATCGAGGGACTTCACACAGATACGCAGTATTTT. This sequence encodes CASIEGLHTDTQYF. The entire variable domain, with the rest obtained from reference TRBV5-1 and TRBJ2-3, is as follows: KAGVTQTPRYLIKTRGQQVTLSCSPISGHRSVSWYQQTPGQGLQFLFEYFSETQRNKGNFPGRFSGRQFSNSRSEMNVSTLELGDSALYLCASIEGLHTDTQYFGPGTRLTVL.

This clone appeared a few times. J is TRBJ2-3 and V is TRBV29-1, with D hard to call. The CDR3 totals 13 residues. Between the trimmed V and J ends, which lost 1 base and 4 bases, there was a span of 9 bases. Germline V gene lookup returns CDR1 SQVTM and CDR2 ANQGSEA. The CDR3 spells CSVEGGSSDTQYF. The CDR3 DNA is TGCAGCGTTGAAGGCGGCAGTTCAGATACGCAGTATTTT.

V gene TRBV5-1 combines with J gene TRBJ1-1; maybe TRBD1 (5 bases). Trimming left V 4 bases short and J 1 base short, with 11 bases between. The germline V gene encodes CDR1 SGHRS and CDR2 YFSETQ. The CDR3 runs to 14 residues. CDR3 sequence: CASSQGLGNTEAFF. CDR3 coding DNA: TGCGCCAGCAGCCAGGGACTGGGGAACACTGAAGCTTTCTTT.

The gene calls are TRBV28 and TRBJ1-2, with 7 bases identical to TRBD1. This CDR3 is 13 amino acids long. Losses at the gene ends were 3 bases for V and 7 bases for J; bases not matched to a gene: 5. Germline CDR1 is MDHEN and CDR2 is SYDVKM. Here the CDR3 DNA reads TGTGCCAGCAGTTTTTCCCAGGGGGGTGGCTACACCTTC. Its translation is CASSFSQGGGYTF.

The J gene is TRBJ2-5, the V gene TRBV29-1; 14 bases align to TRBD2. The DNA end favors TRBJ2-7, so the J call may be wrong. Per the germline V gene, CDR1 is SQVTM and CDR2 is ANQGSEA. The CDR3 sequence is 16 residues long. The CDR3 loop is CSVAAGTSGGTYEQYF. DNA for the CDR3: TGCAGCGTTGCCGCCGGGACTAGCGGGGGTACCTACGAGCAGTACTTC.

The V and J genes are TRBV5-6 and TRBJ2-1; 7 nucleotides match TRBD2. The CDR3 loop spans 14 amino acids. From germline, CDR1 is SGHDT and CDR2 YYEEEE. Trimming took 1 base from V and 9 from J; bases not matched to a gene: 7. CDR3 sequence (DNA): TGTGCCAGCAGCTTGAGACCGCGGGAGAGTGAGCAGTTCTTC. It specifies CASSLRPRESEQFF. The entire variable domain, with the rest obtained from reference TRBV5-6 and TRBJ2-1, is as follows: DAGVTQSPTHLIKTRGQQVTLRCSPKSGHDTVSWYQQALGQGPQFIFQYYEEEERQRGNFPDRFSGHQFPNYSSELNVNALLLGDSALYLCASSLRPRESEQFFGPGTRLTVL.

The chain recombines TRBV29-1 with TRBJ2-2; unclear D gene. Trimming removed 5 bases from V and 6 bases from J, with 13 bases in between. Germline V gene data show CDR1 as SQVTM and CDR2 as ANQGSEA. The CDR3 consists of 13 residues. The CDR3 is CSVRRIPAGELFF. The CDR3 DNA reads TGCAGCGTTCGTAGAATTCCGGCCGGGGAGCTGTTTTTT.

The chain employs TRBV9 and TRBJ2-1, with D possibly being TRBD1 or TRBD2 (5 bases each). Trimming pared 1 base from V and 5 bases from J, leaving 13 bases between. CDR3 length: 15 residues. Germline lookup yields CDR1 SGDLS and CDR2 YYNGEE. The CDR3 loop is CASSVMSGRNNEQFF. The CDR3 coding sequence is TGTGCCAGCAGCGTAATGTCGGGACGCAACAATGAGCAGTTCTTC. The variable domain in full, completed from reference TRBV9 and TRBJ2-1, reads DSGVTQTPKHLITATGQRVTLRCSPRSGDLSVYWYQQSLDQGLQFLIQYYNGEERAKGNILERFSAQQFPDLHSELNLSSLELGDSALYFCASSVMSGRNNEQFFGPGTRLTVL.

V usage is TRBV4-2 and J usage is TRBJ1-1, with D hard to call. Trimming took 0 bases from V and 3 from J, leaving 5 bases between them. CDR1 is LGHNA and CDR2 is YNFKEQ in the germline V gene. The CDR3 has 13 residues. The CDR3 DNA follows: TGTGCCAGCAGCCAAGAACGGTACACTGAAGCTTTCTTT. Translating it yields CASSQERYTEAFF.

The chain combines TRBV30 with TRBJ2-2; D may correspond to TRBD1 or TRBD2 (5 bases each). The CDR3 sequence is 16 residues long. The germline V and J ends were trimmed by 3 bases and 4 bases, with 18 bases remaining between them. CDR1 GTSNPN and CDR2 SVGIG come from the germline V gene (reference sequence). The CDR3 nucleotides are TGTGCCTGGAGGCTACATTCCGGGACCCCCACCGGGGAGCTGTTTTTT. This sequence encodes CAWRLHSGTPTGELFF.

This clone has a single count. The chain joins TRBV10-3 to TRBJ2-7; TRBD2 is a possible D gene (6 bases). The germline CDR1 and CDR2 sequences are ENHRY and SYGVKD. V was pared by 6 bases and J by 4 bases, with 22 bases between. This CDR3 is 16 amino acids long. The CDR3, as DNA: TGTGCCATCAGCGAATCAGTAGCGGCCCCTTCGTACGAGCAGTACTTC. The encoded protein is CAISESVAAPSYEQYF.

The chain couples TRBV30 to TRBJ2-3; 8 bases line up with TRBD2. The CDR3 spans 16 residues. V lost 0 bases, J lost 1 base, and 6 bases stayed unmatched. The germline CDR1 and CDR2 sequences are GTSNPN and SVGIG (reference sequence). This CDR3 is CAWSVGGGRRTDTQYF. CDR3 DNA sequence: TGTGCCTGGAGTGTGGGCGGCGGGAGGCGCACAGATACGCAGTATTTT.